One and the same sample provided the 25 T cell receptor beta chains below, sequenced in a study of T cell repertoires in cytomegalovirus infection. TCRdb used MiXCR to reprocess the reads, holding one entry per CDR3 protein. The sample shows hundreds of thousands of distinct CDR3 sequences, roughly 29% of them seen only once. The antigens of these receptors remain unknown. The source was cultured PBMCs, collected from culture after CMV antigen stimulation. The receptors shown here come from a human donor in good health (CMV status not recorded). Some clones in this sample may be carry-over from other donors' samples.

This clonotype occurred a few times. This chain's CDR3 is CASSVGQAGGRTDTQYF. The CDR3 nucleotides read TGTGCCAGCAGCGTAGGTCAAGCGGGAGGGCGCACAGATACGCAGTATTTT. The chain links TRBV9 to TRBJ2-3, with 10 bases matching TRBD2. The CDR3 spans 17 residues. After removal of 0 bases from V and 1 base from J, the junction contained 5 bases not matched to a gene. Germline values: CDR1 SGDLS, CDR2 YYNGEE.

This chain connects TRBV6-1 to TRBJ2-2, with 11 nucleotides matching TRBD2. The length of the CDR3 is 13 residues. The germline V gene encodes CDR1 MNHNS and CDR2 SASEGT. V was pared by 9 bases and J by 6 bases, with 3 bases of the junction left unmatched. CDR3 nucleotides: TGTGCCAGTCTAGCGGGGGGCCCCGGGGAGCTGTTTTTT. Its translation is CASLAGGPGELFF.

V gene TRBV9 combines with J gene TRBJ2-7; tentative D call: TRBD1 (5 bases). The germline V and J ends were trimmed by 0 bases and 0 bases, with 7 bases remaining between them. Germline assignment: CDR1 SGDLS and CDR2 YYNGEE. The CDR3 totals 14 residues. CDR3 loop: CASSVADNSYEQYF. The CDR3 bases are TGTGCCAGCAGCGTAGCGGACAACTCCTACGAGCAGTACTTC.

The J gene is TRBJ2-1, the V gene TRBV15, with 11 bases matching TRBD1. Germline V lookup: CDR1 LNHNV, CDR2 YYDKDF (reference sequence). The V gene end was trimmed by 0 bases and the J gene end by 0 bases; junction bases not matched to a gene: 16. The CDR3 is 22 residues long. The CDR3 nucleotides read TGTGCCACCAGCAGAGATGGAGTTTGGGACAGGGGGTTCTTTAGCTCCTACAATGAGCAGTTCTTC. Encoded protein: CATSRDGVWDRGFFSSYNEQFF.

This clonotype was seen a few times. The rearrangement joins TRBV4-1 to TRBJ2-3, with a weak D call TRBD2 (5 bases). This CDR3 has 13 residues. The V and J ends lost 3 bases and 7 bases respectively, with 11 bases between them. The germline V gene encodes CDR1 MGHRA and CDR2 YSYEKL. CDR3 amino acids: CASSQDGENTQYF. Written as DNA, the CDR3 is TGCGCCAGCAGCCAGGACGGGGAAAATACGCAGTATTTT.

In its sample, this clonotype was seen a few times. J is TRBJ1-3 and V is TRBV18; 9 bases map to TRBD1. The CDR3 is 17 amino acids. Trimming took 2 bases from V and 2 from J; bases not matched to a gene: 7. Germline lookup yields CDR1 KGHSH and CDR2 LQKENI. In nucleotides, the CDR3 is TGTGCCAGCTCACCAGGGACAGGGATCCGTCCTGGAAACACCATATATTTT. Its protein is CASSPGTGIRPGNTIYF.

In its sample, this clonotype was seen a few times. J is TRBJ2-5 and V is TRBV6-1, with TRBD1 identical over 9 bases. Germline V gives CDR1 MNHNS, CDR2 SASEGT. The length of the CDR3 is 13 residues. The J segment lost 2 bases and the V segment lost 8 bases, leaving 3 bases of the junction unmatched. CDR3 amino acids: CASVDRGQETQYF. The CDR3 bases are TGTGCCAGCGTCGACAGGGGGCAAGAGACCCAGTACTTC.

This clonotype was seen a handful of times. The chain joins TRBV6-2 or TRBV6-3 to TRBJ2-7, with a possible D match to TRBD2 (5 bases). The CDR3 has 13 residues. The ends were cut back, 8 bases at V and 4 bases at J, with 15 bases in the middle. The germline V gene encodes CDR1 MNHEY and CDR2 SVGEGT. The CDR3 is CASERDSAYEQYF. CDR3 coding DNA: TGTGCCAGCGAACGGGATAGCGCTTACGAGCAGTACTTC.

This clonotype showed up just a few times. This chain links TRBV9 with TRBJ2-3, with D tentatively TRBD1 (6 bases). The V and J ends lost 4 bases and 5 bases respectively, with 17 bases between them. The length of the CDR3 is 15 residues. The germline V gene encodes CDR1 SGDLS and CDR2 YYNGEE. The CDR3 loop reads CASSRQDKYIDTQYF. The CDR3 DNA sequence: TGTGCCAGCAGCAGACAGGACAAGTACATAGATACGCAGTATTTT.

In this sample, this clonotype turned up many times. The V and J genes are TRBV7-2 and TRBJ2-7; a possible D gene is TRBD2 (6 bases). Germline CDR1 is SGHTA and CDR2 is FQGNSA. V lost 10 bases to trimming and J lost 3 bases, with 19 bases between them. The length of the CDR3 is 14 residues. CDR3 sequence (DNA): TGTGCCACCACCAGCAGGCCCGGGGGCTACGAGCAGTACTTC. As protein: CATTSRPGGYEQYF.

This sequence joins TRBV7-6 and TRBJ2-4; no clear D. V lost 3 bases, J lost 5 bases, and 8 bases lay in between. From germline, CDR1 is SGHVS and CDR2 FNYEAQ. CDR3 length: 13 residues. CDR3 loop: CASSFYSENIQYF. The CDR3 DNA is TGTGCCAGCAGCTTTTACAGTGAAAACATTCAGTACTTC.

The chain combines TRBV9 with TRBJ1-4; no definite D call. Germline V gene data show CDR1 as SGDLS and CDR2 as YYNGEE. Trimming cost V 0 bases and J 8 bases, with 14 bases left between them. The CDR3 covers 15 residues. The DNA for the CDR3 is TGTGCCAGCAGCGTAGGTCAAGGGCTTGGGGAAAAACTGTTTTTT. This codes for CASSVGQGLGEKLFF.

The CDR3 DNA is TGTGCCAGCAGCAGGGAGAACCCGGAAGAGGTCTACGAGCAGTACTTC. Residues: CASSRENPEEVYEQYF. V usage is TRBV5-4 and J usage is TRBJ2-7, with a tentative D call TRBD2 (5 bases). The CDR3 totals 16 residues. With 4 bases removed from V and 3 bases from J, the gap between germline ends came to 20 bases. Germline V gene lookup returns CDR1 SGHNT and CDR2 YYREEE (reference sequence).

The table lists this clonotype with many counts. The chain has TRBV20-1 and TRBJ2-1, with D possibly matching TRBD2 (5 bases). With 1 base removed from V and 4 bases from J, the gap between germline ends came to 17 bases. The CDR3 contains 16 residues. Per germline, CDR1 DFQATT and CDR2 SNEGSKA (reference sequence). The CDR3: CSARASEGRHYNEQFF. CDR3 in DNA: TGCAGTGCTAGAGCCTCCGAGGGTCGGCATTACAATGAGCAGTTCTTC.

This chain uses TRBV2 with TRBJ1-6, with D unresolved. The CDR3 is 14 residues long. V was clipped by 5 bases and J by 8 bases, with 13 bases between them. Germline V gene sequence: CDR1 SNHLY, CDR2 FYNNEI. The CDR3 reads CASSLRREDSPLHF. The DNA for the CDR3 is TGTGCCAGCAGTCTCAGGAGGGAGGATTCACCCCTCCACTTT.

The chain combines TRBV19 with TRBJ2-7; the match to TRBD1 covers 9 bases. The germline CDR1 and CDR2 sequences are LNHDA and SQIVND (reference sequence). The V and J ends lost 3 bases and 4 bases, in that order; junction bases with no gene match: 7. This CDR3 has 15 residues. The CDR3 loop is CASSIGGQGVYEQYF. The CDR3 DNA reads TGTGCCAGTAGTATTGGGGGACAGGGTGTGTACGAGCAGTACTTC.

The chain links TRBV11-1 to TRBJ1-6, with D maybe TRBD1 (6 bases). This CDR3 contains 12 residues. V dropped 5 bases and J dropped 8 bases, with 7 bases sitting between them. Germline V gives CDR1 SGHAT, CDR2 FQDESV (reference sequence). The CDR3, as DNA: TGTGCCAGCAGCCCAGGGGATTCACCCCTCCACTTT. Amino acids: CASSPGDSPLHF.

V usage is TRBV11-2 and J usage is TRBJ2-1, with TRBD2 matching 10 bases. This CDR3 comprises 16 residues. Germline V gene lookup returns CDR1 SGHAT and CDR2 FQNNGV. Trimming removed 6 bases from V and 8 bases from J; junction bases left unmatched: 13. In DNA form, the CDR3 reads TGTGCCAGCAGTCACCGGACTAGCGGCAAAGGAGATGAGCAGTTCTTC. Translation: CASSHRTSGKGDEQFF.

This chain joins TRBV7-9 and TRBJ2-3; 9 nucleotides line up with TRBD1. There are 15 residues in the CDR3. Germline lookup yields CDR1 SEHNR and CDR2 FQNEAQ (reference sequence). With 6 bases clipped from V and 4 bases from J, the junction kept 8 bases outside the gene matches. This CDR3 is CASRPGTGNADTQYF. In nucleotides, the CDR3 is TGTGCCAGCAGACCAGGGACAGGGAACGCAGATACGCAGTATTTT.

The chain couples TRBV29-1 to TRBJ2-3; 7 bases agree with TRBD1. The germline V gene has CDR1 SQVTM and CDR2 ANQGSEA. CDR3 length: 14 residues. V lost 6 bases, J lost 4 bases, and 10 bases stayed unmatched. Here the CDR3 reads CSVGKGARADTQYF. The DNA for the CDR3 is TGCAGCGTGGGAAAGGGGGCTAGGGCAGATACGCAGTATTTT.

This clonotype was counted many times. The CDR3 loop is CASSLAGQKTQYF. CDR3 nucleotides: TGTGCCAGCAGCTTAGCAGGGCAGAAGACCCAGTACTTC. V is TRBV7-2 and J is TRBJ2-5; unclear D gene. V dropped 0 bases and J dropped 6 bases, with 8 bases sitting between them. This CDR3 has 13 amino acids. Germline CDR1 SGHTA, CDR2 FQGNSA. Full variable domain (outside the CDR3, taken from reference TRBV7-2 and TRBJ2-5): GAGVSQSPSNKVTEKGKDVELRCDPISGHTALYWYRQSLGQGLEFLIYFQGNSAPDKSGLPSDRFSAERTGGSVSTLTIQRTQQEDSAVYLCASSLAGQKTQYFGPGTRLLVL.

This clonotype was picked up a small number of times. The chain has TRBV7-4 and TRBJ2-3; D uncertain. Trimming removed 5 bases from V and 1 base from J, with 16 bases in between. The germline gives CDR1 SGHVT, CDR2 SQSDAQ. The CDR3 extends over 16 amino acids. The CDR3 region is CASSPTAATRTDTQYF. In nucleotides, the CDR3 is TGTGCCAGCAGCCCCACGGCCGCCACCCGCACAGATACGCAGTATTTT.

In its sample, this clonotype was seen many times. The chain combines TRBV7-2 with TRBJ2-6; D remains ambiguous. This CDR3 is 15 amino acids long. Germline V lookup: CDR1 SGHTA, CDR2 FQGNSA. Trimming shortened V by 1 base and J by 1 base, and 5 bases separated the two germline ends. The CDR3 bases are TGTGCCAGCAGCTTAGGGTTGTCTGGGGCCAACGTCCTGACTTTC. Translated: CASSLGLSGANVLTF.

The V and J genes are TRBV2 and TRBJ1-6, with 9 bases matching TRBD1. The V and J ends lost 9 bases and 6 bases, in that order; junction bases with no gene match: 6. This CDR3 contains 14 residues. CDR1 SNHLY and CDR2 FYNNEI come from the germline V gene. CDR3 nucleotide sequence: TGTGCCAGGGCCGGGACAGGGAGTAATTCACCCCTCCACTTT. Translation: CARAGTGSNSPLHF.

This clonotype was recorded a few times. The chain carries TRBV14 and TRBJ2-7, with TRBD1 identical over 8 bases. Germline V gene sequence: CDR1 SGHDN, CDR2 FVKESK. The CDR3 extends over 13 amino acids. V lost 5 bases to trimming and J lost 5 bases; unmatched junction nucleotides: 5. Written as DNA, the CDR3 is TGTGCCAGCAGCTCCTGGACAGGGCACGAGCAGTACTTC. Amino acids: CASSSWTGHEQYF.